One and the same sample provided the 21 T cell receptor beta chains below, sequenced in a study of blood T cell repertoires in COVID-19. Generated by immunoSEQ multiplex PCR, the TCRdb table keeps only in-frame clones and is missing some. In the table there are around 200,000 clones, 80% to 90% of which are singletons. What was sequenced was peripheral blood. These receptors were taken from a man aged 25-45 years with acute or convalescent COVID-19.

This clone was seen once. Additional DNA sequences in this sample encode the identical CDR3. This chain joins TRBV27 and TRBJ2-2, with 8 nucleotides matching TRBD2. This CDR3 has 16 amino acids. CDR1 MNHEY and CDR2 SMNVEV come from the germline V gene (reference sequence). The junction had 8 bases not matched to a gene; V was cut back by 4 bases and J by 4 bases. The CDR3 sequence: CASSSRTSGGTGELFF. The DNA for the CDR3 is TGTGCCAGCAGTTCCCGGACAAGCGGGGGCACCGGGGAGCTGTTTTTT.

This chain joins TRBV6-6 and TRBJ2-7; 9 bases are shared with TRBD1. The CDR3 runs 15 residues. The junction had 8 bases not matched to a gene; V was cut back by 8 bases and J by 0 bases. The germline V gene encodes CDR1 MNHNY and CDR2 SVGAGI (reference sequence). The CDR3 is CASRPRGQGSYEQYF. CDR3 nucleotides: TGTGCCAGCCGCCCAAGGGGACAGGGCTCCTACGAGCAGTACTTC.

The chain links TRBV5-4 to TRBJ1-1; TRBD1 agrees at 7 bases. The CDR3 runs 16 residues. Germline V gives CDR1 SGHNT, CDR2 YYREEE (reference sequence). J lost 1 base, V lost 0 bases, and 6 bases had no gene match. The CDR3 protein is CASSLGQGGANTEAFF. CDR3 coding DNA: TGTGCCAGCAGCTTGGGACAGGGCGGCGCGAACACTGAAGCTTTCTTT.

CDR3 in DNA: TGCGCCAGCAGACCGACAGGGGGACAGGGGAGGAGAGGTGGCTACACCTTC. It translates to CASRPTGGQGRRGGYTF. V and J are TRBV5-1 and TRBJ1-2; TRBD1 agrees at 10 bases. The CDR3 runs 17 residues. Germline lookup yields CDR1 SGHRS and CDR2 YFSETQ. Trimming took 5 bases from V and 7 from J; bases not matched to a gene: 17. The full variable domain, rest sourced from reference TRBV5-1 and TRBJ1-2, is KAGVTQTPRYLIKTRGQQVTLSCSPISGHRSVSWYQQTPGQGLQFLFEYFSETQRNKGNFPGRFSGRQFSNSRSEMNVSTLELGDSALYLCASRPTGGQGRRGGYTFGSGTRLTVV.

This chain links TRBV4-2 with TRBJ1-4; 8 bases are shared with TRBD1. With 1 base clipped from V and 7 bases from J, the junction kept 5 bases outside the gene matches. This CDR3 comprises 15 residues. Germline-derived CDR1 and CDR2 are LGHNA and YNFKEQ. The CDR3 here is CASSQGTGRLEKLFF. The CDR3 DNA sequence: TGTGCCAGCAGCCAAGGGACAGGGAGGCTTGAAAAACTGTTTTTT.

The V and J genes are TRBV18 and TRBJ1-4, with 7 nucleotides matching TRBD1. The germline CDR1 and CDR2 sequences are KGHSH and LQKENI. J gave up 5 bases and V 4 bases, and 1 base lay outside the gene matches. The CDR3 length is 13 residues. The CDR3 spells CASSLGQNEKLFF. In nucleotides, the CDR3 is TGTGCCAGCTCACTGGGACAGAATGAAAAACTGTTTTTT.

The chain is built from TRBV4-2 and TRBJ2-5; a weak D match, TRBD2 (6 bases). Germline V gene data show CDR1 as LGHNA and CDR2 as YNFKEQ. This CDR3 has 14 amino acids. V was clipped by 3 bases and J by 1 base, with 9 bases between them. The CDR3 loop is CASSHSGAQETQYF. The CDR3 DNA is TGTGCCAGCAGCCATAGCGGAGCCCAAGAGACCCAGTACTTC.

The CDR3 DNA reads as TGTGCCAGCAGCCAAACCGGGACAGGGGGCCTGAACACTGAAGCTTTCTTT. Translation gives CASSQTGTGGLNTEAFF. The V gene is TRBV3-1 (or the pseudogene TRBV3-2), the J gene TRBJ1-1, with 12 bases fitting TRBD1. Germline CDR1 reads LGHDT; CDR2 reads YNNKEL (reference sequence). The V segment lost 2 bases and the J segment 0 bases; nucleotides outside the gene matches: 4. CDR3 length equals 17 residues.

This rearrangement joins TRBV2 to TRBJ1-2, with 11 bases that match TRBD1. From germline, CDR1 is SNHLY and CDR2 FYNNEI. The junction had 5 bases not matched to a gene; V was cut back by 4 bases and J by 4 bases. This CDR3 contains 15 residues. As DNA, the CDR3 is TGTGCCAGCAGTGGGACAGGGGGCCCCGTCTATGGCTACACCTTC. It translates to CASSGTGGPVYGYTF.

V usage is TRBV7-9 and J usage is TRBJ1-4, with 7 bases aligning to TRBD1. The CDR3 covers 15 residues. Looked up from germline, CDR1 is SEHNR and CDR2 is FQNEAQ (reference sequence). The junction had 7 bases not matched to a gene; V was cut back by 2 bases and J by 7 bases. CDR3 sequence reads: CASSLFGQAGEKLFF. The CDR3 DNA follows: TGTGCCAGCAGCTTATTCGGACAGGCCGGTGAAAAACTGTTTTTT.

The chain recombines TRBV27 with TRBJ2-2; the match to TRBD2 covers 8 bases. This CDR3 is built from 15 residues. The germline V gene has CDR1 MNHEY and CDR2 SMNVEV (reference sequence). The V segment lost 5 bases and the J segment 4 bases; nucleotides outside the gene matches: 6. For the CDR3, the DNA is TGTGCCAGCAGTCTGGGACTAGTGGGCACCGGGGAGCTGTTTTTT. It specifies CASSLGLVGTGELFF.

V gene TRBV6-1 combines with J gene TRBJ2-6; tentatively, D is TRBD2 (6 bases). Deletions cut 1 base from V and 2 bases from J, with 15 bases between. Germline-derived CDR1 and CDR2 are MNHNS and SASEGT. The CDR3 covers 18 residues. In DNA, the CDR3 is TGTGCCAGCAGTGAAGGGGCCTTGTGGAGGGCTGGGGCCAACGTCCTGACTTTC. Amino acid sequence: CASSEGALWRAGANVLTF.

V usage is TRBV6-1 and J usage is TRBJ1-5, with D unresolved. Trimming stripped 3 bases from V and 7 bases from J, with 10 bases between. CDR1 is MNHNS and CDR2 is SASEGT in the germline V gene. The CDR3 is 13 amino acids. The CDR3 DNA is TGTGCCAGCAGTGATTCGGGGATACAGCCCCAGCATTTT. This translates into CASSDSGIQPQHF.

J is TRBJ2-1 and V is TRBV11-2; TRBD2 aligns across 7 bases. Germline loops: CDR1 SGHAT, CDR2 FQNNGV. This CDR3 region has 16 residues. The V segment lost 1 base and the J segment 0 bases; nucleotides outside the gene matches: 3. CDR3 nucleotides: TGTGCCAGCAGCTTAGGCCGCGGGAGCTCCTACAATGAGCAGTTCTTC. This encodes CASSLGRGSSYNEQFF.

The chain has TRBV6-1 and TRBJ2-7, with D perhaps matching TRBD2 (5 bases). The germline V gene has CDR1 MNHNS and CDR2 SASEGT. Trimming cost V 1 base and J 3 bases, with 7 bases left between them. This CDR3 region has 13 residues. The CDR3 DNA reads as TGTGCCAGCAGTGAAGACGGACTCTACGAGCAGTACTTC. Protein sequence: CASSEDGLYEQYF.

This clone was detected only once. The rearrangement links TRBV7-5 to TRBJ2-7; the DNA was not used to check the table's D call, TRBD2. TRBV7-5 is reported as a pseudogene. The CDR3 is 14 amino acids. CDR3 DNA sequence: TGTGCCAGACTTTTACGGGTTCCCTCCTACGAGCAGTACTTC. It specifies CARLLRVPSYEQYF.

The genes are TRBV3-1 (or the pseudogene TRBV3-2) and TRBJ2-1; D might be TRBD1 (5 bases). Trimming shortened V by 2 bases and J by 9 bases, and 20 bases separated the two germline ends. The CDR3 covers 16 residues. Germline V gene data show CDR1 as LGHDT and CDR2 as YNNKEL (reference sequence). The CDR3 here is CASSQHATLKRGEQFF. The CDR3 DNA reads as TGTGCCAGCAGCCAACATGCCACCCTCAAAAGGGGTGAGCAGTTCTTC.

The chain has TRBV6-5 and TRBJ2-1; weak D call: TRBD2 (6 bases). Germline V lookup: CDR1 MNHEY, CDR2 SVGAGI. The V gene lost 6 bases and the J gene lost 2 bases, with 14 bases spanning the gap. The CDR3 loop spans 15 amino acids. CDR3 sequence reads: CASRTLASAYNEQFF. The CDR3 coding sequence is TGTGCCAGCAGGACACTAGCCTCCGCCTACAATGAGCAGTTCTTC.

This rearrangement joins TRBV7-2 to TRBJ2-7, with a tentative D call TRBD2 (7 bases). V was shortened by 3 bases and J by 2 bases, with 14 bases between the two germline ends. This CDR3 comprises 15 residues. Germline CDR1 is SGHTA and CDR2 is FQGNSA. CDR3 bases: TGTGCCAGCAGCTTGGGGGGGGCAGACGCCTACGAGCAGTACTTC. Its translation is CASSLGGADAYEQYF.

The V call is TRBV6-6, the J call TRBJ1-2; 7 nucleotides match TRBD1. The CDR3 covers 15 residues. The germline V gene encodes CDR1 MNHNY and CDR2 SVGAGI (reference sequence). V shed 6 bases and J 4 bases; nucleotides not matched to a gene: 11. This chain's CDR3 is CASRPPGQTAYGYTF. CDR3 DNA: TGTGCCAGCAGGCCACCGGGACAGACCGCCTATGGCTACACCTTC.

The count of this clone is one. The V gene is TRBV11-2, the J gene TRBJ2-7; possibly TRBD1 for D (5 bases). Germline loops: CDR1 SGHAT, CDR2 FQNNGV. The CDR3 extends over 13 amino acids. Trimming left V 8 bases short and J 6 bases short, with 17 bases between. The CDR3: CASGPDIVSEQYF. In DNA form, the CDR3 reads TGTGCCAGCGGGCCGGACATAGTCAGCGAGCAGTACTTC.